This T cell receptor beta chain derives from a study of tumor-infiltrating lymphocytes in primary liver carcinoma. With roughly 540 ng total RNA as template and a constant-region primer, TCR beta cDNA was made. Libraries covering TCR beta were generated through three nested multiplex PCR rounds (using a slightly modified ARM-PCR). TRBV1-TRBV30 forward primers and a C-beta reverse primer were used in the first two PCR rounds, which each ran for ten to eleven cycles. MiXCR, run by TCRdb on the multiplex PCR reads, gives a single entry per CDR3 protein. The table shows 40,000 or so distinct CDR3 sequences, with 75% occurring only once. This CDR3 is 15 amino acids long. The germline gives CDR1 SGHAT, CDR2 FQNNGV. About this clonotype itself: The junction does not match germline at one end; this may be a read error.

Co-extraction of RNA and DNA was performed on roughly 20-34 mg of unsorted bulk tissue. The sequence derives from a woman in her twenties or thirties with primary liver carcinoma and hepatitis B virus infection. The sample was tumor-adjacent normal liver tissue. This chain joins TRBV11-2 and TRBJ2-5; 7 bases align to TRBD1. The CDR3, as DNA: TGCGCCAGCAGCTTAGGGGCAGGGGGTGGGGATACTCAGTACTTC. Its translation is CASSLGAGGGDTQYF.